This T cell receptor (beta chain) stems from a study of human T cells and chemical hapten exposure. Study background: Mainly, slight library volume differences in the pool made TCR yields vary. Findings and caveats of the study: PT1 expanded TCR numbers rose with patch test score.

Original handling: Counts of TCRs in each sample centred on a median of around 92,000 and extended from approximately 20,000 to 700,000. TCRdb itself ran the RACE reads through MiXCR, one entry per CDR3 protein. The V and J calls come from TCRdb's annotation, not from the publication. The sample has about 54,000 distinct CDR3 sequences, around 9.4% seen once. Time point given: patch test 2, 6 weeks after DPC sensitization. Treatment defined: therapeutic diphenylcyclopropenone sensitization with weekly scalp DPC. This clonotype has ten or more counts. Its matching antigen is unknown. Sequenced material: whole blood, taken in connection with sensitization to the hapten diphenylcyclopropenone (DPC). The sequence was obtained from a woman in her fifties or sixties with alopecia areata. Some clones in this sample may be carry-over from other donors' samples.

As DNA, the CDR3 is TGTGCCAGCAGCTTAAGACTAGCGGGGCAAGAGACCCAGTACTTC. This sequence encodes CASSLRLAGQETQYF. The gene calls are TRBV7-2 and TRBJ2-5; TRBD2 matches 11 bases. The V gene's germline CDR1 is SGHTA and CDR2 FQGNSA. The CDR3 has 15 amino acids. The junction had 1 base not matched to a gene; V was cut back by 2 bases and J by 2 bases.